Given below is one T cell receptor beta chain in context. The antigen is not known. This sample is part of a study of CD4 T cells in relation to SARS-CoV-2 and coronaviruses. The unexposed donors gave CD4+ T cells in about 2011-2019, prior to COVID-19. The cells were cultured for over eight days before CD4+ T cells were isolated. Testing used SARS-CoV-2 S/N and four cold-coronavirus spikes on unexposed-donor CD4+ T cells, cells permitting. CDR1 and CDR2 (germline): LNHDA, SQIVND (reference sequence). Trimming cost V 5 bases and J 0 bases; bases outside gene matches: 6. The CDR3 sequence is 18 residues long. The method was immunoSEQ multiplex PCR; TCRdb's version includes in-frame clones alone and lacks a portion of them. Of some 20,000 clones listed, around 72% are singletons.

The source of this sequence is a human donor in good health. Sample: CD4+ T cells from PBMCs, cultured in vitro. V is TRBV19 and J is TRBJ2-6; 11 nucleotides agree with TRBD1. CDR3 DNA sequence: TGTGCCAGTAGTTCCCTGGGACAGGGGGTCTCTGGGGCCAACGTCCTGACTTTC. This sequence encodes CASSSLGQGVSGANVLTF.